This TCR beta chain was recovered during a study of cytomegalovirus exposure and HLA in healthy donors. The study's findings and limits: Reportedly, a later analysis found an Asian-associated ancestry cluster had fewer N-insertions than the roughly 670-donor mean.

Primers for the PCR totalled 60 Vbeta and 13 Jbeta. TCRdb keeps only in-frame clones here, not all; method: immunoSEQ multiplex PCR. Among tens of thousands of clones listed, 75% to 80% were seen once. This clone was detected only a few times. Its antigen is unidentified. CDR3 length: 12 amino acids. Germline V gene sequence: CDR1 SGHRS, CDR2 YFSETQ. Trimming cost V 4 bases and J 3 bases, with 7 bases left between them. The J gene is TRBJ1-1, the V gene TRBV5-1, with a weak D call TRBD1 (6 bases). Sequencing used PBMCs. The TCR originated in a female donor in good health and CMV-seronegative. This CDR3 reads CASSRQDTEAFF. The CDR3 nucleotides are TGCGCCAGCAGCCGACAGGACACTGAAGCTTTCTTT.